This T cell receptor (beta chain) was profiled in a study of beta chain features in type 1 diabetes. Reverse transcribing all isolated RNA meant expressed TCRB transcripts were sequenced. Some clones are missing from TCRdb's copy, which holds only in-frame ones; the method was immunoSEQ multiplex PCR. The table has about 320,000 clones, 12% to 15% seen once; the top ten hold over 5%. There are a few counts of this clone. The CDR3 loop spans 13 amino acids. The V gene lost 1 base and the J gene lost 7 bases, with 8 bases spanning the gap. Germline CDR1 is MNHGY and CDR2 is SAAAGT. The receptor comes from a man aged 30-40 years in good health. Sequencing was done on a sample of central memory CD4+ T cells from blood. The chain couples TRBV6-8 to TRBJ2-1, with unresolved D. DNA for the CDR3: TGTGCCAGCAGTTACTGGGCAGAAAATGAGCAGTTCTTC. The encoded protein is CASSYWAENEQFF.